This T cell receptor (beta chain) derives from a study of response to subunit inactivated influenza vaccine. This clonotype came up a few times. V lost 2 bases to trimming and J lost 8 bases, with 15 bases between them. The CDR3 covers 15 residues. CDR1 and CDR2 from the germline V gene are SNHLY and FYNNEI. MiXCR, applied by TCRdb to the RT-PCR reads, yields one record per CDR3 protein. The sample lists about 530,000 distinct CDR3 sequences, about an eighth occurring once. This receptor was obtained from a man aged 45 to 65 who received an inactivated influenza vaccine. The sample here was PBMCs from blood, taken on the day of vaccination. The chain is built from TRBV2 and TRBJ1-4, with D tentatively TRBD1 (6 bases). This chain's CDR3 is CASSERGRGGEKLFF. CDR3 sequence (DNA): TGTGCCAGCAGTGAACGCGGCAGGGGAGGCGAAAAACTGTTTTTT.